This T cell receptor (beta chain) came from a study of cytotoxic CD8 clonotypes in ibrutinib-treated CLL. Study information: Patient counts were about 12 relapsed/refractory, over 14 treatment-naive and some 17 IGHV unmutated. The study recorded mean values of almost 260,000 productive templates and 100,000 or so productive rearrangements per sample. Partial response was seen in about 24 patients and complete response in 2; after median 68 months, about 15 stayed remitted, about 12 progressed. Study-level points and caveats: Clonality rose at ibrutinib response and fell back toward baseline at progression.

The protocol was immunoSEQ multiplex PCR, while the TCRdb copy is restricted to in-frame clones and leaves out a portion. The sample yields 150,000 to 200,000 clones, around nine tenths seen once. A note on this clone: Its specificity is unknown.

The length of the CDR3 is 15 residues. Trimming took off 0 bases at V and 2 bases at J, with 9 bases between the two ends. Germline loops: CDR1 SGHTA, CDR2 FQGNSA. This TCR was sampled from a human donor with chronic lymphocytic leukemia. The sample was PBMCs, taken at disease progression, from a patient treated with ibrutinib. The chain employs TRBV7-2 and TRBJ2-3; D call uncertain. CDR3 region: CASSLARVTTDTQYF. The CDR3 bases are TGTGCCAGCAGCTTAGCGCGAGTTACCACAGATACGCAGTATTTT.